What follows describes a single T cell receptor beta chain. Its antigen is not identified. The data derive from a study of cytomegalovirus exposure and HLA in healthy donors. Study context: Drawn from HLA-typed donors, roughly 87 million unique TCRs were held in an early data release. Study-level points and caveats: Presence/absence analyses took donor sequencing depth as roughly uniform. In a later analysis, compared with equally common non-associated chains, HLA-associated beta chains were more expanded. An analysis that came later showed most CMV-associated TCR beta chains appearing HLA-restricted.

Primers included in the PCR were 60 Vbeta and 13 Jbeta primers. Profiling relied on immunoSEQ multiplex PCR, and the TCRdb table lists in-frame clones only, not all of them. The data contain roughly 150,000 clones, approximately 71% of them singletons. From germline, CDR1 is ENHRY and CDR2 SYGVKD. Trimming at V came to 4 bases and at J to 6 bases, leaving 4 bases not matched to a gene. The CDR3 has 16 residues. This receptor was taken from a man aged 18 to 29 in good health and CMV-seropositive. The chain employs TRBV10-3 and TRBJ2-3, with 16 bases that match TRBD2. The source material was PBMCs. The CDR3 coding sequence is TGTGCCATCAGTGCGGGACTAGCGGGAGGGGTGGATACGCAGTATTTT. Translating it yields CAISAGLAGGVDTQYF.